This T cell receptor (beta chain) is from a study of cytomegalovirus exposure and HLA in healthy donors. Study details: A preliminary data release comprised around 90 million unique TCRs obtained from HLA-typed donors.

Trimming removed 4 bases from V and 7 bases from J; junction bases left unmatched: 10. The V gene's germline CDR1 is SGHNT and CDR2 YENEEA. CDR3 length: 15 amino acids. The PCR used 60 Vbeta and 13 Jbeta primers. Sequencing was performed with immunoSEQ multiplex PCR; in TCRdb, only in-frame clones are kept and a portion is missing. The repertoire holds 180,000 or so clones, 75% seen once, with about 7.7% in the top ten. Study-wide results and limits: A later analysis showed TCR association rates differing by HLA locus, peaking at DRB1 and lowest at HLA-C. TCR beta V segments were, for the most part, productive about 87% or about 30% of the time in an earlier analysis. CMV antigen specificity was confirmed in vitro for a few CMV-associated chains.

In regard to this clone: What it binds is unknown.

The chain links TRBV11-3 to TRBJ2-1; TRBD2 matches 7 bases. Sequenced material: PBMCs. The source of this sequence is a woman aged 40-49 years in good health and CMV-seropositive. The CDR3 protein is CASSSTRTSLNEQFF. CDR3 nucleotide sequence: TGTGCCAGCAGCTCCACCCGGACTAGTTTAAATGAGCAGTTCTTC. Full variable domain (remainder filled in from reference TRBV11-3 and TRBJ2-1): EAGVVQSPRYKIIEKKQPVAFWCNPISGHNTLYWYLQNLGQGPELLIRYENEEAVDDSQLPKDRFSAERLKGVDSTLKIQPAELGDSAVYLCASSSTRTSLNEQFFGPGTRLTVL.